This T cell receptor (beta chain) stems from a study of cytomegalovirus exposure and HLA in healthy donors. This PCR relied on a set of 60 Vbeta primers and 13 Jbeta primers. Here immunoSEQ multiplex PCR was the method, and the copy in TCRdb shows in-frame clones only, minus some. The table records about 94,000 clones, around 68% of them present only once. V lost 5 bases and J 6 bases, leaving 13 bases between the germline ends. The CDR3 spans 14 residues. The germline V gene has CDR1 SGHTA and CDR2 FQGNSA. The specimen was PBMCs. This sequence originates from a man aged 25 to 40 in good health and CMV-seropositive. The chain is built from TRBV7-2 and TRBJ2-2, with a possible D match to TRBD2 (5 bases). Here the CDR3 reads CASSEGMNAGELFF. CDR3 nucleotides: TGTGCCAGCAGCGAGGGAATGAATGCCGGGGAGCTGTTTTTT.